The rows below give T cell receptor beta chains drawn from one sample of a study of Ad26.COV2.S vaccination and SARS-CoV-2 variants. The method was immunoSEQ multiplex PCR; TCRdb's version includes in-frame clones alone and lacks a portion of them. The sample lists just over 350,000 clones, 80% to 90% occurring once. The source was peripheral blood, collected in a trial of Ad26.COV2.S vaccine versus placebo. Receptors were obtained from a person aged 18-65 years who received the Ad26.COV2.S COVID-19 vaccine or a placebo. The CDR3 runs from the conserved cysteine through the conserved F or W. Each record gives: clone size, J gene, D gene, V gene, CDR3 protein, CDR3 DNA. The D gene is left open where the match is weak. For some rows the clone size is stated as once, few or many, or as a class when expanded; others skip it.

>.|TRBJ1-2|.|TRBV28
CASTGGSPYYGYTF
TGTGCCAGCACCGGGGGGAGCCCTTACTATGGCTACACCTTC
>.|TRBJ2-7|.|TRBV3-1/TRBV3-2
CASSHGLGAYEQYF
TGTGCCAGCAGCCATGGACTGGGCGCCTACGAGCAGTACTTC
>once|TRBJ2-3|TRBD2|TRBV6-6
CASSYGTSGGDTQYF
TGTGCCAGCAGTTACGGTACTAGCGGGGGAGATACGCAGTATTTT
>.|TRBJ1-2|TRBD1|TRBV28
CASIEGQGAPSGYTF
TGTGCCAGCATCGAAGGACAGGGGGCACCTAGTGGCTACACCTTC
>.|TRBJ2-7|.|TRBV29-1
CSGGQIYEQYF
TGCAGCGGTGGACAGATCTACGAGCAGTACTTC
>.|TRBJ1-2|.|TRBV11-2
CASSFFRGGNGYTF
TGTGCCAGCAGCTTTTTTAGGGGGGGCAATGGCTACACCTTC
>few|TRBJ1-2|.|TRBV10-3
CAISSDGILSRYGYTF
TGTGCCATCAGTTCCGACGGGATTCTCTCGAGGTATGGCTACACCTTC
>.|TRBJ1-1|TRBD1|TRBV4-3
CASSQDGQGNTEAFF
TGCGCCAGCAGCCAAGATGGACAGGGGAACACTGAAGCTTTCTTT
>.|TRBJ2-5|.|TRBV24-1
CATSDSRQAHGETQYF
TGTGCCACCAGTGATTCGAGGCAGGCCCACGGAGAGACCCAGTACTTC
>.|TRBJ1-4|TRBD1|TRBV27
CASSPGTGGEKLFF
TGTGCCAGCAGTCCCGGGACAGGGGGGGAAAAACTGTTTTTT
>.|TRBJ1-6|TRBD1|TRBV5-4
CASSSGTGIRSPLHF
TGTGCCAGCAGCTCCGGGACAGGGATTCGTTCACCCCTCCACTTT
>.|TRBJ2-4|.|TRBV10-3
CAISEPSLAKNIQYF
TGTGCCATCAGTGAGCCCTCACTAGCCAAAAACATTCAGTACTTC
>.|TRBJ2-7|.|TRBV7-2
CASSPGWSEQYF
TGTGCCAGCAGCCCCGGTTGGAGCGAGCAGTACTTC
>.|TRBJ2-6|.|TRBV13
CASSWGSGANVLTF
TGTGCCAGCAGCTGGGGGTCTGGGGCCAACGTCCTGACTTTC
>many|TRBJ2-5|.|TRBV4-1
CASSQDYGTQYF
TGCGCCAGCAGCCAGGACTATGGGACCCAGTACTTC
>few|TRBJ2-5|.|TRBV10-1
CASSEWTPDGTQYF
TGCGCCAGCAGTGAGTGGACACCGGACGGGACCCAGTACTTC
>.|TRBJ1-5|TRBD1|TRBV3-1/TRBV3-2
CASSQDRDRPPQHF
TGTGCCAGCAGCCAAGATCGGGACAGGCCGCCCCAGCATTTT
>.|TRBJ2-7|.|TRBV6-6
CASSTPGNPEKQYF
TGTGCCAGCAGTACCCCGGGGAATCCTGAAAAGCAGTACTTC
>.|TRBJ1-4|.|TRBV5-1
CASSLAVNEKLFF
TGCGCCAGCAGCTTGGCGGTTAATGAAAAACTGTTTTTT